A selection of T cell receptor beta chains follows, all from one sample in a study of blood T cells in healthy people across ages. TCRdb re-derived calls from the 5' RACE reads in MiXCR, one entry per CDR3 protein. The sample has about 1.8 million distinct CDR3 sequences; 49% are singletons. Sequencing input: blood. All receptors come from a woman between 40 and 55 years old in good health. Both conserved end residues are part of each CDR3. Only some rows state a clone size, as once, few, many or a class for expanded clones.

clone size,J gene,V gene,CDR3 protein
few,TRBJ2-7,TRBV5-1,CASRLGTGETYEQYF
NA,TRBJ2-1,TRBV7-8,CASSMGPSSYNEQFF
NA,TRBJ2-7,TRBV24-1,CATHPGSYPLDEQYF
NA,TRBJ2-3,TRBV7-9,CASTTRSSGGAADTQYF
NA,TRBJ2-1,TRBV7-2,CASSHLIGAGGGNEQFF
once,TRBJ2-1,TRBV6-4,CASSDSDLNEQFF
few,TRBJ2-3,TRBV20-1,CSASDTGGTTTEQYF
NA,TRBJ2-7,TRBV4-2,CASSQDEGSRYEQYF
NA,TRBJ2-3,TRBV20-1,CSARAGYSGTQYF
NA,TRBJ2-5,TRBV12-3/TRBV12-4,CASTLTGTGETQYF
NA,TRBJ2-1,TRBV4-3,CASSQDISGGLYNEQFF
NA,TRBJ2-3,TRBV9,CASSAYSGTSGGRTDTQYF
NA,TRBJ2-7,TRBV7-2,CASSLGVWDRAKSYEQYF
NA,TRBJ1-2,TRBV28,CASSWGLDGYTF
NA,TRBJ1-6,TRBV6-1,CASSEAAPLHF
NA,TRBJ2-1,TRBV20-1,CSATTISYNEQFF
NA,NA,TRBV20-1,CSARDGKGLNEQYF
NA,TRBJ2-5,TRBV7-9,CASQGAAQRGARREEQYF
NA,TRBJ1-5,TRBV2,CASSENGRGPRNQPQHF
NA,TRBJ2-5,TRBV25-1,CASSEFRGAETQYF
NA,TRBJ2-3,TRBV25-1,CASTGSDTQYF
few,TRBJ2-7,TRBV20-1,CSASPVPSPYEQYF
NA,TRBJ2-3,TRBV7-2,CASSLGFAPISTDTQYF
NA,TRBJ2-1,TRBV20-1,CSARLTGGSYNEQFF
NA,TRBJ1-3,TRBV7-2,CASSLGGSAGNTIYF
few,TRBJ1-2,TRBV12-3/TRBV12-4,CASSFGQGRDGYTF
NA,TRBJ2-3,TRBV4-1,CASSQGDRVGTDTQYF
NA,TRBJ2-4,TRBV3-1,CASSQEGSGVTKNIQYF
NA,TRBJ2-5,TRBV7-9,CASSFSGGPRETQYF
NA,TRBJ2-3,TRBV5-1,CASYRTGSTDTQYF
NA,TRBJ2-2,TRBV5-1,CASSHGTGELFF
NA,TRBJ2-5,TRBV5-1,CASSLVDPPQWTQYF
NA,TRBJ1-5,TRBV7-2,CASSISGYSNQPQHF
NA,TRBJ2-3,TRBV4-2,CASSLYSKGGPDTQYF
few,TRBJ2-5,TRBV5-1,CASSSSRDRGLMTQYF
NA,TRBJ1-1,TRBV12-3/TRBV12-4,CASSRTGPQNTEAFF
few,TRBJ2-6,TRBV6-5,CASSPDRRSGANVLTF
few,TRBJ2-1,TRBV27,CASSDGQGPNEQFF
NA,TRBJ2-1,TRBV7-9,CASSLQGETYNEQFF
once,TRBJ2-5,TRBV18,CASSPHATEETQYF
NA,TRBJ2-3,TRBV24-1,CATSDFGGSTDTQYF
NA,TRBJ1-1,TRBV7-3,CASSSSRRWDVLNTEAFF
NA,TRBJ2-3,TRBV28,CASTPRAGGVDTQYF
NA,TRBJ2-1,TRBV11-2,CASSSVRGNEQFF
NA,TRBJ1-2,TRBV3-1,CASSQDPKNYGYTF
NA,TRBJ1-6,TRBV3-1,CASSQAFGSPLHF